Below, 21 T cell receptor beta chains from the same sample are listed, as sequenced in a study of OX40 agonist ivuxolimab in advanced cancers. TCRdb's table, derived via immunoSEQ multiplex PCR, lists solely in-frame clones and lacks some. The sample carries roughly 66,000 clones, around four fifths recorded once. The material was CD4+ or CD8+ T cells sorted from blood, obtained in a trial of the OX40 agonist ivuxolimab. Every receptor here comes from an adult with an advanced solid tumor such as melanoma, head and neck, liver or kidney cancer.

This clone appeared a single time. V and J are TRBV11-2 and TRBJ1-3; no definite D call. Trimming shortened V by 5 bases and J by 0 bases, and 11 bases separated the two germline ends. Germline V gene lookup returns CDR1 SGHAT and CDR2 FQNNGV. The CDR3 is made up of 15 amino acids. CDR3 in DNA: TGTGCCAGCAGCCCTCTGAGATCCTCTGGAAACACCATATATTTT. As protein: CASSPLRSSGNTIYF.

The gene calls are TRBV7-9 and TRBJ2-7; no clear D. CDR1 and CDR2 (germline): SEHNR, FQNEAQ (reference sequence). CDR3 length equals 14 residues. The ends were cut back, 0 bases at V and 4 bases at J, with 10 bases in the middle. The CDR3 region is CASSLAGRPYEQYF. CDR3 bases: TGTGCCAGCAGCTTAGCCGGCAGGCCTTACGAGCAGTACTTC.

This clone appeared a single time. V usage is TRBV19 and J usage is TRBJ2-1; the match to TRBD2 covers 10 bases. Germline V gene data show CDR1 as LNHDA and CDR2 as SQIVND (reference sequence). CDR3 length: 15 amino acids. V trimming: 1 base; J trimming: 7 bases; junction bases outside the gene matches: 4. Written as DNA, the CDR3 is TGTGCCAGTAGTATAGCTAGCGGGAGAGTAAATGAGCAGTTCTTC. This translates into CASSIASGRVNEQFF. The whole variable domain, remainder taken from reference TRBV19 and TRBJ2-1, is DGGITQSPKYLFRKEGQNVTLSCEQNLNHDAMYWYRQDPGQGLRLIYYSQIVNDFQKGDIAEGYSVSREKKESFPLTVTSAQKNPTAFYLCASSIASGRVNEQFFGPGTRLTVL.

The J gene is TRBJ1-4, the V gene TRBV6-6, with 9 bases aligning to TRBD1. V gave up 6 bases and J gave up 3 bases; unmatched junction bases: 2. The CDR3 totals 14 residues. Germline loops: CDR1 MNHNY, CDR2 SVGAGI (reference sequence). CDR3 sequence (DNA): TGTGCCAGCAGGGGGACAGGGTCTAATGAAAAACTGTTTTTT. This translates into CASRGTGSNEKLFF.

The rearrangement joins TRBV6-5 to TRBJ1-2, with 8 nucleotides matching TRBD1. The CDR3 runs 14 residues. J lost 6 bases, V lost 6 bases, and 9 bases had no gene match. Germline V gives CDR1 MNHEY, CDR2 SVGAGI. In DNA form, the CDR3 reads TGTGCCAGCAGGCCTACGACAGGGGAGCATGGCTACACCTTC. It specifies CASRPTTGEHGYTF.

V gene TRBV18 combines with J gene TRBJ1-1, with D possibly being TRBD1 (5 bases). The CDR3 totals 15 residues. V was trimmed by 5 bases and J by 4 bases, leaving 17 bases between them. Germline assignment: CDR1 KGHSH and CDR2 LQKENI. The CDR3 loop reads CASSFKGAGSTEAFF. In DNA, the CDR3 is TGTGCCAGCTCATTTAAAGGCGCAGGGAGCACTGAAGCTTTCTTT.

This clone was seen a single time. This chain uses TRBV5-1 with TRBJ2-1, with 7 nucleotides matching TRBD2. The CDR3 is made up of 14 amino acids. The trim removed 6 bases at V and 7 bases at J, leaving 10 bases unmatched. Germline values: CDR1 SGHRS, CDR2 YFSETQ. The CDR3, as DNA: TGCGCCAGCATCAACACGGGAGGAGGAAATGAGCAGTTCTTC. Translation: CASINTGGGNEQFF.

This clone came up once. The chain uses TRBV9 and TRBJ2-1, with D possibly TRBD2 on 6 matching bases. The CDR3 contains 15 residues. Per germline, CDR1 SGDLS and CDR2 YYNGEE. The ends were cut back, 0 bases at V and 9 bases at J, with 16 bases in the middle. The CDR3 bases are TGTGCCAGCAGCGTAGGTTCGGGAGTTGTTAGTGAGCAGTTCTTC. Residues: CASSVGSGVVSEQFF.

This chain links TRBV19 with TRBJ2-1, with TRBD2 identical over 8 bases. V shed 6 bases and J 3 bases; nucleotides not matched to a gene: 1. This CDR3 contains 13 residues. Germline loops: CDR1 LNHDA, CDR2 SQIVND (reference sequence). The CDR3: CASSGRVYNEQFF. The CDR3 bases are TGTGCCAGTAGCGGGAGGGTCTACAATGAGCAGTTCTTC.

The rearrangement joins TRBV27 to TRBJ1-1, with 9 bases matching TRBD1. Germline trimming cut 2 bases from V and 5 bases from J; bases unmatched to any gene: 6. In germline, CDR1 is MNHEY, CDR2 SMNVEV (reference sequence). CDR3 length equals 15 residues. CDR3: CASSLPGQGLTEAFF. The CDR3 DNA follows: TGTGCCAGCAGTTTACCCGGACAGGGGTTGACTGAAGCTTTCTTT.

The chain has TRBV2 and TRBJ2-5; the D call may be TRBD1 or TRBD2 (5 bases each). The V and J ends lost 7 bases and 1 base respectively, with 13 bases between them. CDR1 SNHLY and CDR2 FYNNEI come from the germline V gene. The CDR3 has 14 amino acids. DNA for the CDR3: TGTGCCAGCACCCTGGGACGGCTCCAAGAGACCCAGTACTTC. Protein sequence: CASTLGRLQETQYF.

The genes are TRBV9 and TRBJ2-3, with D possibly TRBD1 on 6 matching bases. The CDR3 covers 16 residues. V shed 0 bases and J shed 1 base, with 12 bases lying between them. Per the germline V gene, CDR1 is SGDLS and CDR2 is YYNGEE. The CDR3 sequence: CASSVGGAGGTDTQYF. CDR3 coding DNA: TGTGCCAGCAGCGTAGGGGGTGCAGGGGGCACAGATACGCAGTATTTT.

This chain joins TRBV19 and TRBJ2-7; no clear D gene. The CDR3 has 15 amino acids. Germline CDR1 reads LNHDA; CDR2 reads SQIVND (reference sequence). Trimming pared 5 bases from V and 5 bases from J, leaving 19 bases between. In DNA form, the CDR3 reads TGTGCCAGTAGTCCGTCATACGGCGGTTGGAACGAGCAGTACTTC. This encodes CASSPSYGGWNEQYF.

The rearrangement uses TRBV2 and TRBJ1-1; the D is unclear. The V gene's germline CDR1 is SNHLY and CDR2 FYNNEI. CDR3 size: 13 residues. V dropped 6 bases and J dropped 1 base, with 9 bases sitting between them. CDR3 sequence reads: CASRDWANTEAFF. The CDR3, as DNA: TGTGCCAGCAGGGACTGGGCGAACACTGAAGCTTTCTTT.

This sequence joins TRBV19 and TRBJ1-4, with 8 positions matching TRBD1. The CDR3 is 17 residues long. Losses at the gene ends were 3 bases for V and 4 bases for J; bases not matched to a gene: 10. Germline CDR1 reads LNHDA; CDR2 reads SQIVND (reference sequence). The CDR3 is CASSMVLRGHVNEKLFF. In DNA form, the CDR3 reads TGTGCCAGTAGTATGGTGCTCAGGGGGCATGTTAATGAAAAACTGTTTTTT. Drawing the rest from reference TRBV19 and TRBJ1-4, the complete variable domain is DGGITQSPKYLFRKEGQNVTLSCEQNLNHDAMYWYRQDPGQGLRLIYYSQIVNDFQKGDIAEGYSVSREKKESFPLTVTSAQKNPTAFYLCASSMVLRGHVNEKLFFGSGTQLSVL.

The V and J genes are TRBV5-1 and TRBJ2-2; D may match TRBD1 or TRBD2 (6 bases each). Trimming shortened V by 0 bases and J by 5 bases, and 14 bases separated the two germline ends. Per the germline V gene, CDR1 is SGHRS and CDR2 is YFSETQ. This CDR3 is 16 amino acids long. The CDR3 coding sequence is TGCGCCAGCAGCTTGGGACGCAGGGGAGGTACCGGGGAGCTGTTTTTT. This sequence encodes CASSLGRRGGTGELFF.

V usage is TRBV4-2 and J usage is TRBJ2-3; tentatively, D is TRBD2 (5 bases). There are 14 residues in the CDR3. CDR1 is LGHNA, CDR2 YNFKEQ, per germline. Trimming pared 0 bases from V and 5 bases from J, leaving 9 bases between. This CDR3 is CASSQELRGDTQYF. CDR3 coding DNA: TGTGCCAGCAGCCAAGAACTACGGGGAGATACGCAGTATTTT.

The rearrangement uses TRBV7-9 and TRBJ1-2; D remains unclear. The CDR3 sequence is 13 residues long. Germline lookup yields CDR1 SEHNR and CDR2 FQNEAQ (reference sequence). With 2 bases removed from V and 6 bases from J, the gap between germline ends came to 10 bases. The CDR3 DNA sequence: TGTGCCAGCAGCTTAAGGCAGACGGATGGCTACACCTTC. Translation gives CASSLRQTDGYTF.

The chain joins TRBV7-7 to TRBJ2-3; 8 bases are shared with TRBD2. V gave up 2 bases and J gave up 1 base; unmatched junction bases: 2. Germline loops: CDR1 SSHAT, CDR2 FNYEAQ (reference sequence). This CDR3 spans 15 amino acids. This chain's CDR3 is CASSLIGGGTDTQYF. CDR3 DNA: TGTGCCAGCAGCTTAATCGGGGGGGGCACAGATACGCAGTATTTT.

V gene TRBV6-6 combines with J gene TRBJ1-2, with D maybe TRBD1 (6 bases). This CDR3 has 11 amino acids. Germline CDR1 reads MNHNY; CDR2 reads SVGAGI (reference sequence). V was shortened by 5 bases and J by 5 bases, with 6 bases between the two germline ends. CDR3 in DNA: TGTGCCAGCAGTACAGGGTATGGCTACACCTTC. Protein sequence: CASSTGYGYTF.

The J gene is TRBJ1-2, the V gene TRBV7-9; D ambiguous. The V and J ends lost 4 bases and 6 bases respectively, with 15 bases between them. The CDR3 covers 14 residues. Germline CDR1 SEHNR, CDR2 FQNEAQ (reference sequence). CDR3 sequence: CASSSDLRYHGYTF. The DNA of the CDR3 is TGTGCCAGCAGCTCCGACCTCAGGTATCATGGCTACACCTTC.